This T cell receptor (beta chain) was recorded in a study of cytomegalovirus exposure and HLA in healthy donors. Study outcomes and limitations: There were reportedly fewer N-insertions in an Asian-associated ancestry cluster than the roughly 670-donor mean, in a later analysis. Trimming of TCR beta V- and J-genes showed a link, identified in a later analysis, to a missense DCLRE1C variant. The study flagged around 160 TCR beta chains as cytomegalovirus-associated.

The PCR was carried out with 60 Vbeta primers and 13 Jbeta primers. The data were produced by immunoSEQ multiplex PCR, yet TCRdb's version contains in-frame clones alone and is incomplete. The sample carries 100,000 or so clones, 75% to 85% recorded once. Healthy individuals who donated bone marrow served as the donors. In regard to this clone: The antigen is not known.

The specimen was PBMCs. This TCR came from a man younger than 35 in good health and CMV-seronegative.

Written as DNA, the CDR3 is TGTGCCAGCAGTGGAGACATGAACACTGAAGCTTTCTTT. Encoded protein: CASSGDMNTEAFF. J is TRBJ1-1 and V is TRBV2, with no clear D. CDR1 is SNHLY, CDR2 FYNNEI, per germline. The CDR3 has 13 residues. Trimming pared 4 bases from V and 0 bases from J, leaving 6 bases between.